This TCR beta chain was identified during a study of T cells after yellow fever vaccination. About the study: Preparation of fractions with low cell numbers was performed using SMART-Seq v4 Ultra Low Input.

Template switching by 5'RACE produced TCR cDNA, adding a universal primer site and UMIs. TCRdb re-derived calls from the 5' RACE reads in MiXCR, one entry per CDR3 protein. The data show 150,000 to 200,000 distinct CDR3 sequences, 9.5% to 12% seen once. Study-wide results and caveats: Relatively few clonotypes were ones that appeared in both CD4 and CD8 compartments.

The junction had 4 bases not matched to a gene; V was cut back by 4 bases and J by 2 bases. Germline assignment: CDR1 MNHEY and CDR2 SVGEGT. The length of the CDR3 is 14 residues. A remark on this clonotype: Its antigen is still unknown.

The chain recombines TRBV6-2 or TRBV6-3 with TRBJ2-7; 8 bases are a match to TRBD1. Sequences were derived from CD8+ T cells sorted from PBMCs, sampled 15 days after the yellow fever booster vaccination. The source of this sequence is a man aged 18-30 years who received the YFV17D yellow fever vaccine. The CDR3 DNA reads as TGTGCCAGCAGTTTCCGGACAGGGACCTACGAGCAGTACTTC. Its translation: CASSFRTGTYEQYF.